The 18 T cell receptor beta chains below come from one sample, sequenced in a study of CD8+ T cells in alopecia areata. After isolation, RNA underwent reverse transcription to generate cDNA as the sequencing template. The protocol was immunoSEQ multiplex PCR, while the TCRdb copy is restricted to in-frame clones and leaves out a portion. The data show some 190,000 clones, around 49% seen once. The sample's treatment: oral pan-JAK inhibitor, 5-10 mg twice daily. The specimen comprised CD8+ T cells sorted from blood, sampled at week 52, from a patient treated with tofacitinib. These receptors came from a human donor with alopecia areata.

This chain links TRBV27 with TRBJ2-1, with 9 bases fitting TRBD1. Losses at the gene ends were 1 base for V and 5 bases for J; bases not matched to a gene: 6. Germline lookup yields CDR1 MNHEY and CDR2 SMNVEV (reference sequence). This CDR3 has 16 residues. Here the CDR3 DNA reads TGTGCCAGCAGTTTATTACGGAGGACAGGGGACAATGAGCAGTTCTTC. This gives the protein CASSLLRRTGDNEQFF.

This sequence joins TRBV9 and TRBJ2-1, with D perhaps TRBD2 (7 bases). Germline V CDR1 and CDR2: SGDLS, YYNGEE. The CDR3 runs 14 residues. V lost 0 bases, J lost 8 bases, and 12 bases lay in between. CDR3 sequence (DNA): TGTGCCAGCAGCGTAGACGGGGGGCCGGATGAGCAGTTCTTC. Translating gives CASSVDGGPDEQFF. Full variable domain (remainder filled in from reference TRBV9 and TRBJ2-1): DSGVTQTPKHLITATGQRVTLRCSPRSGDLSVYWYQQSLDQGLQFLIQYYNGEERAKGNILERFSAQQFPDLHSELNLSSLELGDSALYFCASSVDGGPDEQFFGPGTRLTVL.

This clone was detected a few times. The chain joins TRBV27 to TRBJ2-6; either TRBD1 or TRBD2 may fit D (7 bases each). Germline lookup yields CDR1 MNHEY and CDR2 SMNVEV (reference sequence). The CDR3 extends over 17 amino acids. V was trimmed by 5 bases and J by 2 bases, leaving 16 bases between them. CDR3 residues: CASSVRGGVAGANVLTF. CDR3 coding DNA: TGTGCCAGCAGTGTCAGGGGGGGAGTGGCTGGGGCCAACGTCCTGACTTTC.

This chain joins TRBV5-1 and TRBJ1-1; unclear D gene. This CDR3 is 14 amino acids long. Germline CDR1 reads SGHRS; CDR2 reads YFSETQ. Trimming removed 0 bases from V and 4 bases from J, with 10 bases in between. CDR3 in DNA: TGCGCCAGCAGCTTGGCGGGGTACGGCACTGAAGCTTTCTTT. Its translation is CASSLAGYGTEAFF.

The gene calls are TRBV9 and TRBJ2-3; tentative D call: TRBD2 (6 bases). Trimming shortened V by 0 bases and J by 1 base, and 12 bases separated the two germline ends. The CDR3 is 16 amino acids. Germline CDR1 is SGDLS and CDR2 is YYNGEE. In DNA form, the CDR3 reads TGTGCCAGCAGCGTAGACGGGAGACCAGGCACAGATACGCAGTATTTT. Its translation is CASSVDGRPGTDTQYF.

This clone came up a few times. V and J are TRBV6-5 and TRBJ1-2, with TRBD1 matching 7 bases. The trim removed 10 bases at V and 8 bases at J, leaving 7 bases unmatched. Germline-derived CDR1 and CDR2 are MNHEY and SVGAGI. The CDR3 extends over 11 amino acids. The CDR3 here is CATRQGNGYTF. DNA for the CDR3: TGTGCCACCCGACAGGGCAACGGCTACACCTTC.

This clone was counted between two and nine times. The same CDR3 also results from other DNA sequences found in this sample. The chain recombines TRBV30 with TRBJ1-5; no clear D. Trimming removed 0 bases at V and 4 bases at J, with 10 bases between. This CDR3 comprises 14 residues. Germline-derived CDR1 and CDR2 are GTSNPN and SVGIG (reference sequence). In DNA, the CDR3 is TGTGCCTGGAGTGTGGTCAGTTCTAATCAGCCCCAGCATTTT. As protein: CAWSVVSSNQPQHF.

This clone was seen just once. J is TRBJ2-7 and V is TRBV7-9; D may correspond to TRBD1 or TRBD2 (6 bases each). This CDR3 is 13 amino acids long. Germline V CDR1 and CDR2: SEHNR, FQNEAQ (reference sequence). Trimming removed 6 bases from V and 2 bases from J, with 11 bases in between. CDR3 protein: CASSAGGPYEQYF. CDR3 DNA sequence: TGTGCCAGCAGTGCCGGGGGCCCCTACGAGCAGTACTTC. Supplemented by reference TRBV7-9 and TRBJ2-7, the full variable domain reads DTGVSQNPRHKITKRGQNVTFRCDPISEHNRLYWYRQTLGQGPEFLTYFQNEAQLEKSRLLSDRFSAERPKGSFSTLEIQRTEQGDSAMYLCASSAGGPYEQYFGPGTRLTVT.

The chain carries TRBV11-2 and TRBJ1-2, with D tentatively TRBD1 (5 bases). The CDR3 totals 15 residues. V lost 1 base and J 3 bases, leaving 12 bases between the germline ends. Germline CDR1 SGHAT, CDR2 FQNNGV. The DNA for the CDR3 is TGTGCCAGCAGCTTAGTTCTGGGGGTAGACTATGGCTACACCTTC. Translating it yields CASSLVLGVDYGYTF. Full variable domain (rest looked up from reference TRBV11-2 and TRBJ1-2): EAGVAQSPRYKIIEKRQSVAFWCNPISGHATLYWYQQILGQGPKLLIQFQNNGVVDDSQLPKDRFSAERLKGVDSTLKIQPAKLEDSAVYLCASSLVLGVDYGYTFGSGTRLTVV.

The chain is built from TRBV7-2 and TRBJ1-2; 9 bases align to TRBD1. V shed 5 bases and J 5 bases; nucleotides not matched to a gene: 6. CDR1 is SGHTA and CDR2 is FQGNSA in the germline V gene. There are 14 residues in the CDR3. DNA of the CDR3: TGTGCCAGCAGCGCGGGACAGGGATCTTATGGCTACACCTTC. It translates to CASSAGQGSYGYTF.

This clone has only a few counts. The V and J genes are TRBV25-1 and TRBJ2-1; no definite D call. The CDR3 totals 16 residues. Per germline, CDR1 MGHDK and CDR2 SYGVNS. V was cut by 3 bases and J by 0 bases, with 12 bases left in between. CDR3: CASSDYRESSYNEQFF. The CDR3 nucleotides read TGTGCCAGCAGTGATTACCGAGAGAGCTCCTACAATGAGCAGTTCTTC.

This chain uses TRBV6-4 with TRBJ2-2; D is possibly TRBD1 (6 bases). Germline V gene sequence: CDR1 MRHNA, CDR2 SNTAGT. V lost 0 bases and J 1 base, leaving 9 bases between the germline ends. The CDR3 has 16 amino acids. The CDR3, as DNA: TGTGCCAGCAGTGACTCGACACAGGGGAACACCGGGGAGCTGTTTTTT. This codes for CASSDSTQGNTGELFF.

In this sample, this clone turned up a few times. V usage is TRBV6-6 and J usage is TRBJ2-1; 9 nucleotides agree with TRBD2. The CDR3 is made up of 15 amino acids. Trimming at V came to 6 bases and at J to 8 bases, leaving 11 bases not matched to a gene. Per germline, CDR1 MNHNY and CDR2 SVGAGI (reference sequence). CDR3 sequence reads: CASSSRRGGQDEQFF. CDR3 coding DNA: TGTGCCAGCAGCTCCCGGCGGGGGGGCCAGGATGAGCAGTTCTTC.

The chain uses TRBV29-1 and TRBJ1-4; no definite D call. The V end lost 7 bases, the J end lost 0 bases, and 15 bases lay between the germline ends. The CDR3 is 15 residues long. CDR1 and CDR2 (germline): SQVTM, ANQGSEA. The CDR3, as DNA: TGCAGCGCCAAGGGAAGCTATGCAACTAATGAAAAACTGTTTTTT. It codes for CSAKGSYATNEKLFF.

This clone was observed a few times. The chain joins TRBV19 to TRBJ2-1; the D gene could be TRBD1 or TRBD2 (6 bases each). V lost 3 bases, J lost 4 bases, and 13 bases lay in between. The CDR3 is 15 amino acids. Germline CDR1 reads LNHDA; CDR2 reads SQIVND (reference sequence). In DNA form, the CDR3 reads TGTGCCAGTAGTATGGGCGGGGACATATACAATGAGCAGTTCTTC. It encodes CASSMGGDIYNEQFF.

The chain uses TRBV6-5 and TRBJ1-1; 7 nucleotides match TRBD1. This CDR3 is built from 14 residues. Per the germline V gene, CDR1 is MNHEY and CDR2 is SVGAGI. Trimming at V came to 1 base and at J to 4 bases, leaving 3 bases not matched to a gene. This CDR3 reads CASSYFYRGTEAFF. CDR3 bases: TGTGCCAGCAGTTACTTTTACAGGGGCACTGAAGCTTTCTTT.

The gene calls are TRBV19 and TRBJ2-7; D not resolved. Trimming pared 6 bases from V and 2 bases from J, leaving 11 bases between. Germline V gene lookup returns CDR1 LNHDA and CDR2 SQIVND (reference sequence). The CDR3 covers 13 residues. CDR3 sequence: CASSMSAPYEQYF. In DNA form, the CDR3 reads TGTGCCAGTAGCATGAGTGCGCCCTACGAGCAGTACTTC.

This clone appeared a few times. The gene calls are TRBV4-1 and TRBJ2-1; 11 bases are shared with TRBD2. Germline CDR1 MGHRA, CDR2 YSYEKL. CDR3 length equals 16 residues. Trimming took 0 bases from V and 9 from J; bases not matched to a gene: 7. CDR3 nucleotide sequence: TGCGCCAGCAGCCAAGATAGCGGGGGGGCCACGGTTGAGCAGTTCTTC. Translating gives CASSQDSGGATVEQFF.